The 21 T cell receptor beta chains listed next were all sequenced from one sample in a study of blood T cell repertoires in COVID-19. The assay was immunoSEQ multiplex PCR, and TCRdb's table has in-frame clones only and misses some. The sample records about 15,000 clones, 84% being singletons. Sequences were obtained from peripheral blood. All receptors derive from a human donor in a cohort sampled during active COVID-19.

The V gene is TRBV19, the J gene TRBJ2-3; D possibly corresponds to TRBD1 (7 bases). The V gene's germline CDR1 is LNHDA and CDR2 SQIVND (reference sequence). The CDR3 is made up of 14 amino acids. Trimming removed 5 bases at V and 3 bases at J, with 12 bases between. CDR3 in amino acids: CASSWQGGTDTQYF. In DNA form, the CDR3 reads TGTGCCAGTAGTTGGCAGGGGGGAACAGATACGCAGTATTTT.

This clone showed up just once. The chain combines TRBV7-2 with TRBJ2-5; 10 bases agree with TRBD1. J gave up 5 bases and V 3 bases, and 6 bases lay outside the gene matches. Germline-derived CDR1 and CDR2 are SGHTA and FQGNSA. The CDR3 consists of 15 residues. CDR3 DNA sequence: TGTGCCAGCAGCTTTCCGACAGGGGGCAGGGAGACCCAGTACTTC. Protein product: CASSFPTGGRETQYF.

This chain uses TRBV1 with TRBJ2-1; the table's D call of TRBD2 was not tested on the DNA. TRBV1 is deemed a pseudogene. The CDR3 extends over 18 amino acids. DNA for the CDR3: TGCACCAGCAGCCCCCGCTTTCTCGAGCGGGAAACCTACAATGAGCAGTTCTTC. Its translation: CTSSPRFLERETYNEQFF.

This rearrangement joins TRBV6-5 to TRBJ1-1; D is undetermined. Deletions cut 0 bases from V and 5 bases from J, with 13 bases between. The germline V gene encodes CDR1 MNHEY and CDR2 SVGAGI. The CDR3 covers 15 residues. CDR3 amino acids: CASSYSNGRATEAFF. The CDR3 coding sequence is TGTGCCAGCAGTTACTCGAATGGGCGGGCAACTGAAGCTTTCTTT.

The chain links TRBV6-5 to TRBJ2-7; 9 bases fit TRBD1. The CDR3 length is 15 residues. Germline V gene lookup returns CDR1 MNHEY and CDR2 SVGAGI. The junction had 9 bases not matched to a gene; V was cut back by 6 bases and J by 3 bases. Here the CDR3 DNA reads TGTGCCAGCAGGGTACAGGGGGCTCCTATCTACGAGCAGTACTTC. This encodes CASRVQGAPIYEQYF.

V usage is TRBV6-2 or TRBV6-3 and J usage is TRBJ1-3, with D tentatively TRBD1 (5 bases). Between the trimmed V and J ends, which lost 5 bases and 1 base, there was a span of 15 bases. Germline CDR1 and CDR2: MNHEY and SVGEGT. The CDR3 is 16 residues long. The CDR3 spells CASSTPGTSSGNTIYF. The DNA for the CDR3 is TGTGCCAGCAGTACTCCCGGGACTTCTTCTGGAAACACCATATATTTT.

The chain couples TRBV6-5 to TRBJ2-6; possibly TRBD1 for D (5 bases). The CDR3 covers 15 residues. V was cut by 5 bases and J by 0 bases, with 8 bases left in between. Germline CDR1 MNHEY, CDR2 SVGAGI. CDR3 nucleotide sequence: TGTGCCAGCAGTCGACAGATCTCTGGGGCCAACGTCCTGACTTTC. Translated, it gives CASSRQISGANVLTF.

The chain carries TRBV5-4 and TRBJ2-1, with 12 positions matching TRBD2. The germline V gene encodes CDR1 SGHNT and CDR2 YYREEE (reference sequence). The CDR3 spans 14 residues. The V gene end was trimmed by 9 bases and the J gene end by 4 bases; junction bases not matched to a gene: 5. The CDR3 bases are TGTGCCACTACGGGGACTAGCGGGTACAATGAGCAGTTCTTC. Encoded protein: CATTGTSGYNEQFF.

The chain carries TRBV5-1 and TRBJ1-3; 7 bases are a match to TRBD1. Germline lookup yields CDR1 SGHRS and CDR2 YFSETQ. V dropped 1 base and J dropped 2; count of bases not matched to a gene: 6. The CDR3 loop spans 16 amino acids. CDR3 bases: TGCGCCAGCAGCTTGCGGGGCAGGGGGACTGGAAACACCATATATTTT. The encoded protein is CASSLRGRGTGNTIYF.

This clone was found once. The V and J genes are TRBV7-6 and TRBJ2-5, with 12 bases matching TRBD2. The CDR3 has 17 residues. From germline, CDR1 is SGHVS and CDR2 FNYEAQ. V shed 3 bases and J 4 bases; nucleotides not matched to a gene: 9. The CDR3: CASSLPASGGAGETQYF. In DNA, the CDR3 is TGTGCCAGCAGCTTGCCGGCTAGCGGGGGGGCCGGAGAGACCCAGTACTTC.

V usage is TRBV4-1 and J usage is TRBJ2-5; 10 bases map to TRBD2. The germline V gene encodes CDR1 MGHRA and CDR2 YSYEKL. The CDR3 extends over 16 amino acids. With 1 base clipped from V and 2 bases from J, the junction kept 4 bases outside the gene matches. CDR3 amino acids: CASSQVSSGGQETQYF. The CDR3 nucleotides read TGCGCCAGCAGCCAAGTCTCTAGCGGGGGACAAGAGACCCAGTACTTC.

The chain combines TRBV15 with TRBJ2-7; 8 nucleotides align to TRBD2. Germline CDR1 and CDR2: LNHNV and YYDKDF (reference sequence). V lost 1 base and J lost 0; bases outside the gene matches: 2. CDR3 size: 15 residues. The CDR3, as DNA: TGTGCCACCAGCAGAGTCCGGGGGGGCTCCTACGAGCAGTACTTC. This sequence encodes CATSRVRGGSYEQYF.

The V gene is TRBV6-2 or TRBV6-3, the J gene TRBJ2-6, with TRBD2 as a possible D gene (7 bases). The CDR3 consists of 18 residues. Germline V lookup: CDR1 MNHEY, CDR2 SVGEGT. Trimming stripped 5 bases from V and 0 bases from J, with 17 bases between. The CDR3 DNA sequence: TGTGCCAGCAGTACTTGGGGGGGGCGCCTCTCTGGGGCCAACGTCCTGACTTTC. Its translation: CASSTWGGRLSGANVLTF.

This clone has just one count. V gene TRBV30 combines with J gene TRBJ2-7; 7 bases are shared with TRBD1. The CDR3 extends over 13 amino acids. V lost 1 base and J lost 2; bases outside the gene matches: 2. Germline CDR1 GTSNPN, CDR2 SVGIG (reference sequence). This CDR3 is CAWSAGTAYEQYF. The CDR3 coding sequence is TGTGCCTGGAGTGCCGGGACAGCCTACGAGCAGTACTTC.

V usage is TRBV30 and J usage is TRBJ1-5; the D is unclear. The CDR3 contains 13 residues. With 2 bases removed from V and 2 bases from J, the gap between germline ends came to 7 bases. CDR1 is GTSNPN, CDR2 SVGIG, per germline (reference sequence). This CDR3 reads CAWSYAGNQPQHF. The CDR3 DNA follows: TGTGCCTGGAGTTATGCAGGCAATCAGCCCCAGCATTTT.

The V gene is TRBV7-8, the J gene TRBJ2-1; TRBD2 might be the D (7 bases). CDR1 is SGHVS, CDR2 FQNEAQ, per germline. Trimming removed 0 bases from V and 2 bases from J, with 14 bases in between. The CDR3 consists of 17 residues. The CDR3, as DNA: TGTGCCAGCAGCTTAGCAATCGGGGGGCCGACCTACAATGAGCAGTTCTTC. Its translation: CASSLAIGGPTYNEQFF.

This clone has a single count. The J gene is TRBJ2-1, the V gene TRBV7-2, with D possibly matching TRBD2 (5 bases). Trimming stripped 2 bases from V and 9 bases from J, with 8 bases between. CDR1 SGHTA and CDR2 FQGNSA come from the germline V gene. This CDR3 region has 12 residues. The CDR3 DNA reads TGTGCCAGCAGCTTAAGGGCGGGTGAGCAGTTCTTC. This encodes CASSLRAGEQFF.

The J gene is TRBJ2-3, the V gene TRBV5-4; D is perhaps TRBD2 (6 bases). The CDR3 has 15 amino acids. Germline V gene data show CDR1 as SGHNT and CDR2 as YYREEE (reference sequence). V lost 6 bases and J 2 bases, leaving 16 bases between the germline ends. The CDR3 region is CASTPTGTATDTQYF. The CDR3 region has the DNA TGTGCCAGCACCCCCACGGGGACTGCCACAGATACGCAGTATTTT.

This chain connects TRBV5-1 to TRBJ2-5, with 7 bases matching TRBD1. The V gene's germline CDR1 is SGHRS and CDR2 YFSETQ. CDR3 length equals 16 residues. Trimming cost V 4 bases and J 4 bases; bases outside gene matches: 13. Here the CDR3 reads CASSPNRGPTRETQYF. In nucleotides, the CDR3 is TGCGCCAGCAGCCCTAACAGGGGCCCCACACGAGAGACCCAGTACTTC.

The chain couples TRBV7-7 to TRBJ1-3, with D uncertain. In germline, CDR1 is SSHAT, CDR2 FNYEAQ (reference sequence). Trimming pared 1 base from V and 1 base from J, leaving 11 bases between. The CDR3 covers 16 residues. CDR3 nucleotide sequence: TGTGCCAGCAGCTTAGGCCCCATCGGGTCTGGAAACACCATATATTTT. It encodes CASSLGPIGSGNTIYF.

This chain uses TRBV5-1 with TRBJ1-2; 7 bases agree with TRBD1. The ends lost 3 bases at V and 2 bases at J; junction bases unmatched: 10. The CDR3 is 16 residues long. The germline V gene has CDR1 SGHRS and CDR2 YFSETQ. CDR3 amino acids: CASSSVTGQPNYGYTF. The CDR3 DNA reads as TGCGCCAGCAGCTCAGTGACGGGACAGCCAAACTATGGCTACACCTTC.